What follows are 5 T cell receptor beta chains derived from one specimen sequenced in a study of cytomegalovirus exposure and HLA in healthy donors. Assay used: immunoSEQ multiplex PCR; TCRdb lists only in-frame clones, some missing. The sample contains approximately 70,000 clones, 94% of which appear only once. Sequences were obtained from PBMCs. Receptors originate from a woman between 18 and 29 years old in good health and CMV-seronegative.

This chain links TRBV4-3 with TRBJ2-1; no clear D. CDR1 and CDR2 from the germline V gene are LGHNA and YSLEER. The CDR3 loop spans 15 amino acids. V lost 0 bases, J lost 2 bases, and 8 bases lay in between. The CDR3 is CASSQDRVAYNEQFF. In DNA, the CDR3 is TGCGCCAGCAGCCAAGACCGCGTGGCCTACAATGAGCAGTTCTTC.

This chain uses TRBV30 with TRBJ1-5, with 8 bases that match TRBD1. From germline, CDR1 is GTSNPN and CDR2 SVGIG (reference sequence). This CDR3 has 15 amino acids. V lost 0 bases and J lost 2; bases outside the gene matches: 3. The DNA for the CDR3 is TGTGCCTGGAGTGTGGCGGACAGGGGCAATCAGCCCCAGCATTTT. Protein sequence: CAWSVADRGNQPQHF.

This sequence joins TRBV6-1 and TRBJ2-6; possibly TRBD1 for D (5 bases). V was cut by 6 bases and J by 0 bases, with 9 bases left in between. The CDR3 loop spans 15 amino acids. Per germline, CDR1 MNHNS and CDR2 SASEGT. CDR3 nucleotides: TGTGCCAGCAGGGAGACAGTCTCTGGGGCCAACGTCCTGACTTTC. This translates into CASRETVSGANVLTF.

V usage is TRBV19 and J usage is TRBJ1-4; D gene ambiguous. Trimming took 0 bases from V and 0 from J, leaving 14 bases between them. This CDR3 is 18 amino acids long. CDR1 and CDR2 (germline): LNHDA, SQIVND (reference sequence). The CDR3 region has the DNA TGTGCCAGTAGTATAGATCGCGAGACATCCACAACTAATGAAAAACTGTTTTTT. Amino acids: CASSIDRETSTTNEKLFF.

The chain employs TRBV28 and TRBJ1-5; maybe TRBD1 (5 bases). The CDR3 consists of 14 residues. V was pared by 4 bases and J by 4 bases, with 11 bases between. Germline lookup yields CDR1 MDHEN and CDR2 SYDVKM. The CDR3 DNA is TGTGCCAGCAGTTGGGCGGGGGGAAATCAGCCCCAGCATTTT. Translating it yields CASSWAGGNQPQHF. Supplemented by reference TRBV28 and TRBJ1-5, the full variable domain reads DVKVTQSSRYLVKRTGEKVFLECVQDMDHENMFWYRQDPGLGLRLIYFSYDVKMKEKGDIPEGYSVSREKKERFSLILESASTNQTSMYLCASSWAGGNQPQHFGDGTRLSIL.